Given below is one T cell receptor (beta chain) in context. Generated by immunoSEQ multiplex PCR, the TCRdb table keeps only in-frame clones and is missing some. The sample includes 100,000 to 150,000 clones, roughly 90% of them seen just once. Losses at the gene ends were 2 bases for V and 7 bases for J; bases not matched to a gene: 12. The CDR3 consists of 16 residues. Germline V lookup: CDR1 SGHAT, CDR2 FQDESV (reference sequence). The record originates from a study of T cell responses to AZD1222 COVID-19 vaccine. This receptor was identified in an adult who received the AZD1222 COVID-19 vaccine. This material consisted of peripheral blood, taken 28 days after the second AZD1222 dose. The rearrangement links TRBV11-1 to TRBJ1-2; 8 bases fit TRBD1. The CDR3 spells CASSLHSGDRRSGYTF. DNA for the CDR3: TGTGCCAGCAGCTTACATTCCGGGGACAGGAGGTCTGGCTACACCTTC.